Here is one T cell receptor beta chain with its context. The length of the CDR3 is 13 residues. V lost 4 bases and J 9 bases, leaving 12 bases between the germline ends. Looked up from germline, CDR1 is KGHSY and CDR2 is FQNENV. Researchers made TCR cDNA using 5'RACE template switching, and this step added a universal primer site and UMIs. Each CDR3 protein is one row after TCRdb ran MiXCR on the 5' RACE reads. Of 350,000 to 550,000 distinct CDR3 sequences detected, roughly 20% appear once; the ten largest clones hold 18%. The entry originates in a study of T cells after yellow fever vaccination. The sequence was collected from a man in his late teens or twenties who received the YFV17D yellow fever vaccine. Material: PBMCs, obtained before the yellow fever booster vaccination. The rearrangement uses TRBV16 and TRBJ1-4; possibly TRBD1 for D (6 bases). The CDR3 here is CASSLPGGQKLFF. The CDR3 bases are TGTGCCAGCAGCCTTCCCGGGGGCCAAAAACTGTTTTTT.